This T cell receptor beta chain was obtained from a study of graft-versus-host responses after intestinal transplantation. Study-wide context: Among the recipients, all got anti-thymocyte globulin induction and then tacrolimus and steroids for 3 to 4 years. Study results and limitations: GvH clones turned up in recipient marrow; some had shown up first in ileum or blood. Within allografts, high graft-versus-host to host-versus-graft clonal ratios were seen among patients with graft-donor T cell macrochimerism. Early post-transplant HvG declines tracked with peak circulating GvH clone levels.

Only in-frame clones appear in the TCRdb table, and some are missing; sequencing was by immunoSEQ multiplex PCR. The sample lists about 130,000 clones; around 90% were seen once. The CDR3 covers 16 residues. Germline lookup yields CDR1 SGHNT and CDR2 YYREEE (reference sequence). With respect to this clone: The antigen remains undetermined.

This receptor was taken from a human donor who received an intestinal transplant. The chain is built from TRBV5-4 and TRBJ2-5; 9 nucleotides match TRBD1. The J call may be wrong; the DNA end is better matched by TRBJ2-7. The starting material was unstimulated CD4+ T cells sorted from spleen or lymph node cells, obtained before intestinal transplant. The CDR3 bases are TGTGCCAGCAGCCCAACCGGGACAGGGAATTTCTACGAGCAGTACTTC. This gives the protein CASSPTGTGNFYEQYF.